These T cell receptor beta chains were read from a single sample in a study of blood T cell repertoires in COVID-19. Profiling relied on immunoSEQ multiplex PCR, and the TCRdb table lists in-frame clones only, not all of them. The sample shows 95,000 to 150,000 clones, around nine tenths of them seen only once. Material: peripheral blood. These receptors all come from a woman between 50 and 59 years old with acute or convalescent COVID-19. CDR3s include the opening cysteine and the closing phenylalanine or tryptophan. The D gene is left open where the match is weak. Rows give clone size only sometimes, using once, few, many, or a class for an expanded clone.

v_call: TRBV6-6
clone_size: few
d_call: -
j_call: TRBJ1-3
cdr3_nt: TGTGCCAGCAGTTGGAGGCCCTCTGGAAACACCATATATTTT
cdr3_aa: CASSWRPSGNTIYF

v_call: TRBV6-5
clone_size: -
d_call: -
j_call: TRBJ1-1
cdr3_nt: TGTGCCATAGGGGAGGGCACTGAAGCTTTCTTT
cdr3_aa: CAIGEGTEAFF

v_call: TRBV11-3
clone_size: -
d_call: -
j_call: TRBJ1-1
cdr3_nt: TGTGCCAGCAGCTTGAGAGCTGGAGCTTTCTTT
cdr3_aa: CASSLRAGAFF

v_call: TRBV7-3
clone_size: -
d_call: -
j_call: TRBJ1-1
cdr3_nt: TGTGCCAGCAGCCCCCAGGGAACGAACACTGAAGCTTTCTTT
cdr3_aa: CASSPQGTNTEAFF

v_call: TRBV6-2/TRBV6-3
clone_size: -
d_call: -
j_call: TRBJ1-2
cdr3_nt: TGTGCCAGCAGTCTCGTAGGGGGAGCTAACTATGGCTACACCTTC
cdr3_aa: CASSLVGGANYGYTF

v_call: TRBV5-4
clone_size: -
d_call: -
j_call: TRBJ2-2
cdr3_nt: TGTGCCAGCAGACCCGAGGGTGGGGAGCTGTTTTTT
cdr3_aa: CASRPEGGELFF

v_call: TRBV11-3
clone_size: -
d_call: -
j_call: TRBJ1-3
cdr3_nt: TGTGCCAGCAGCGAGGCTGGAAACACCATATATTTT
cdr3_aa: CASSEAGNTIYF

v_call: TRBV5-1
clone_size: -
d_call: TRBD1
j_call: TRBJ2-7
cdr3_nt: TGCGCCAGCAGCCGGACAGGAGAGGCCTACGAGCAGTACTTC
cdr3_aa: CASSRTGEAYEQYF

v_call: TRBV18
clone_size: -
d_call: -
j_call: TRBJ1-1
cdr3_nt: TGTGCCAGCTCGTTTGAGGGTGCGGGTGAAGCTTTCTTT
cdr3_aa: CASSFEGAGEAFF

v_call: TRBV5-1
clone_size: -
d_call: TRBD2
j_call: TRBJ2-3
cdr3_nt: TGCGCCAGCAGCTTGTGGCGGGGGGCTACAGATACGCAGTATTTT
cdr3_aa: CASSLWRGATDTQYF

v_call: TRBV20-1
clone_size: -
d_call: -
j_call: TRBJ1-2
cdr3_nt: TGCAGTGCTACTAGGGGCTCTGGCTACACCTTC
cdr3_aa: CSATRGSGYTF

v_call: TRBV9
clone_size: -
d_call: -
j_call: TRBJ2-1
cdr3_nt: TGTGCCAGCAGCGGCGGCGCTAGCTCCTACAATGAGCAGTTCTTC
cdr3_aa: CASSGGASSYNEQFF

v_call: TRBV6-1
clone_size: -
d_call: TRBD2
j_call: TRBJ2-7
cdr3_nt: TGTGCCAGCAGTGAAGTTTCGCGGGGGGAGCAGTACTTC
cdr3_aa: CASSEVSRGEQYF

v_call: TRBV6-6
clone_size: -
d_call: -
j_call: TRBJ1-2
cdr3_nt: TGTGCCAGCAGTTACTCCGGGGGGGCGCCTAACTATGGCTACACCTTC
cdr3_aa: CASSYSGGAPNYGYTF

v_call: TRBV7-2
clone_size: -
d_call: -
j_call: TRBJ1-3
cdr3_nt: TGTGCCAGCAGCGATCGGACAGCCTCTGGAAACACCATATATTTT
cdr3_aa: CASSDRTASGNTIYF

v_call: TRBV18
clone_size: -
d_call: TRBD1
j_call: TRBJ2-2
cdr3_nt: TGTGCCAGCTCATGGCAGGGGGCGACCGGGGAGCTGTTTTTT
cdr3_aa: CASSWQGATGELFF

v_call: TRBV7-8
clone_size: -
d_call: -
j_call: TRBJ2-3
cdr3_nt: TGTGCCAGCAGCTTAAAGCTCCTCTCGGGAGGCACAGATACGCAGTATTTT
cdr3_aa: CASSLKLLSGGTDTQYF

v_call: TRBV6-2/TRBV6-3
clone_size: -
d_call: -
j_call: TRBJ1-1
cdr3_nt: TGTGCCAGCAGTTACGTCATGAGCGGGGTGGACACTGAAGCTTTCTTT
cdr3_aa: CASSYVMSGVDTEAFF

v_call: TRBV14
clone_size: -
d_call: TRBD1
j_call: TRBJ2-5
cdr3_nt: TGTGCCAGCAGCCCTTTCCGGGACAGGGGGCGAGAGACCCAGTACTTC
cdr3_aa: CASSPFRDRGRETQYF

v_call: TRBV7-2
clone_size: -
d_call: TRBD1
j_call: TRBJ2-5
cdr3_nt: TGTGCCAGCAGCCTCGGGCCCCGGGACAGGGGGGAGACCCAGTACTTC
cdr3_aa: CASSLGPRDRGETQYF

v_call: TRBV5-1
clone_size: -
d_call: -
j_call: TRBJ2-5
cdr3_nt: TGCGCCAGCAGCTTGGCCCTCCGGGAGACCCAGTACTTC
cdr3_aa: CASSLALRETQYF

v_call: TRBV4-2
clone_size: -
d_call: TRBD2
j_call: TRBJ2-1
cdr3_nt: TGTGCCAGCAGCCAAGATGGCGGGGGGGGAATTGAGCAGTTCTTC
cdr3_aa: CASSQDGGGGIEQFF

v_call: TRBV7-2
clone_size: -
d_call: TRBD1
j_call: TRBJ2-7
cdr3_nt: TGTGCCAGCAGCTTAGTCGCAGGGGGCCACTCCTACGAGCAGTACTTC
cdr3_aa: CASSLVAGGHSYEQYF

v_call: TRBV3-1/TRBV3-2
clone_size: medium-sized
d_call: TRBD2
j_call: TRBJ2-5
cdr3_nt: TGTGCCAGCAGCCAAGAGCCGGCGGGAGGGGAGACCCAGTACTTC
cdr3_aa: CASSQEPAGGETQYF

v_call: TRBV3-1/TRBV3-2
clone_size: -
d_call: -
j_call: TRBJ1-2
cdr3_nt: TGTGCCAGCAGCCGCTTACAGGGTGGAGGTGGGGATGGCTACACCTTC
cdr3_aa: CASSRLQGGGGDGYTF

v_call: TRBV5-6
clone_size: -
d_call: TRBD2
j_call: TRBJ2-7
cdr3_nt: TGTGCCAGCAGCCTACTAGCGGGGGTGATCGAGCAGTACTTC
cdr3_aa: CASSLLAGVIEQYF

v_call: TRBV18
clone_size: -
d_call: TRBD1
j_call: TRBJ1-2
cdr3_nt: TGTGCCAGCTCACCCCTGTTACAGGGGGAAGGCTACACCTTC
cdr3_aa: CASSPLLQGEGYTF

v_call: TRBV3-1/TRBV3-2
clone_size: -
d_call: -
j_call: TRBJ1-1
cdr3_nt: TGTGCCAGCAGCCTCACGGGAGGGCCCAACACTGAAGCTTTCTTT
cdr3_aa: CASSLTGGPNTEAFF

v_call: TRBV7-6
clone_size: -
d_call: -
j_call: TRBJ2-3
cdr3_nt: TGTGCCAGCAGCCAGTTACCCCGTACAGATACGCAGTATTTT
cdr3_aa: CASSQLPRTDTQYF

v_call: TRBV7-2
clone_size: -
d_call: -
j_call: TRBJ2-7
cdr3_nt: TGTGCCAGCACCCCCGAGGGCCTGGGGTACTACGAGCAGTACTTC
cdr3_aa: CASTPEGLGYYEQYF

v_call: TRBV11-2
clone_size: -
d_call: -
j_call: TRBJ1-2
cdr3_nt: TGTGCCAGCAGCCTCAGCGGGGGTTCTGGCTACACCTTC
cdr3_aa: CASSLSGGSGYTF

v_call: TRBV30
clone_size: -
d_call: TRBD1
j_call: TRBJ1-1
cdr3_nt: TGTGCCTGGACCGACAGGGCTGAAGCTTTCTTT
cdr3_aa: CAWTDRAEAFF

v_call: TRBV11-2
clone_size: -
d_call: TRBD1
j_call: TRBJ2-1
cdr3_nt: TGTGCCAGCAATCAACAGGGGGGTAATGAGCAGTTCTTC
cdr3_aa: CASNQQGGNEQFF

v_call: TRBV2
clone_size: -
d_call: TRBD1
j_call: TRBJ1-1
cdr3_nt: TGTGCCAGCAGGGGACAGCTTCTACGGAACACTGAAGCTTTCTTT
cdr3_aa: CASRGQLLRNTEAFF

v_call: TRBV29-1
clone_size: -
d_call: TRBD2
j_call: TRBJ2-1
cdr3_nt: TGCAGCGTTCTGCTAGCGGACTACAATGAGCAGTTCTTC
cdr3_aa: CSVLLADYNEQFF

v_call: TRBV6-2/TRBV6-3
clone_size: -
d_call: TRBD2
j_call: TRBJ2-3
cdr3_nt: TGTGCCAGCAGCTCCCCTTGGCGGGGGGATACGCAGTATTTT
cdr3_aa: CASSSPWRGDTQYF

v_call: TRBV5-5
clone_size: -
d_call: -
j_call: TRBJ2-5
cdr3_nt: TGTGCCAGCAGCTTGAGCGGCCAAGAGACCCAGTACTTC
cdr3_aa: CASSLSGQETQYF

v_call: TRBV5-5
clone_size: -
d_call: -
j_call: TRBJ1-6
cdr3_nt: TGTGCCAGCAGCTTGGAGGGGTTTGTACCCCTCCACTTT
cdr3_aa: CASSLEGFVPLHF

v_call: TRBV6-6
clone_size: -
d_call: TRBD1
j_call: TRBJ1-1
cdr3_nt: TGTGCCAGCAGACCGGGGACAGGACACACTGAAGCTTTCTTT
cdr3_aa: CASRPGTGHTEAFF

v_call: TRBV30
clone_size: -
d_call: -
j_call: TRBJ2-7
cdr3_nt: TGTGCCTGGAGCTCGGGAGAGCAGTACTTC
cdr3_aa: CAWSSGEQYF

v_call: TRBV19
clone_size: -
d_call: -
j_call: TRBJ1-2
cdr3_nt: TGTGCCAGTAGTATCACAGGACGGTATGGCTACACCTTC
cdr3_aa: CASSITGRYGYTF

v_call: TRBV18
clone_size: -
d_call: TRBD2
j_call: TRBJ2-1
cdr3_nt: TGTGCCAGCTCAGGAACTAGCGGGGTCTACAATGAGCAGTTCTTC
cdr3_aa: CASSGTSGVYNEQFF